The clone carrying this T cell receptor beta chain was detected ten times or more. V was clipped by 2 bases and J by 5 bases, with 10 bases between them. The CDR3 is made up of 13 amino acids. Germline assignment: CDR1 GTSNPN and CDR2 SVGIG (reference sequence). The data were taken from a study of blood T cell repertoires in COVID-19. Across the study: Material from acute and convalescent COVID-19 was sourced from the United States, Italy and Spain. From T cells, B-cell-depleted T cells, or PBMCs came the material, which was cDNA or gDNA.

In the source study's methods: Counts of nucleated cells, estimated from reference gene primer amplification, were obtained. Clones were read by immunoSEQ multiplex PCR, and TCRdb kept only the in-frame ones, dropping some. V and J calls and clone size are given by that table; D and trimming were obtained from the DNA. The table shows some 230,000 clones, with about four fifths occurring only once. The chain is built from TRBV30 and TRBJ1-5, with no clear D. This TCR derives from a woman under 40 who had recovered from COVID-19. The sample taken for sequencing was peripheral blood. As DNA, the CDR3 is TGTGCCTGGAGTTTGTCCAGTGATCAGCCCCAGCATTTT. Protein: CAWSLSSDQPQHF.